This TCR beta chain was captured by sequencing in a study of human T cells and chemical hapten exposure (dated by TCRdb to the early 2020s). Some background on the complete study: For sensitization, 2% DPC in acetone was applied to a roughly 2 cm by roughly 2 cm area of upper inner arm skin. Throughout the roughly 23-week study period, patients were also given weekly therapeutic DPC doses on the scalp. This study followed changes in the peripheral blood TCR repertoire in vivo during primary and secondary sensitization of alopecia patients to the hapten diphenylcyclopropenone (DPC). Most of the patients in the cohort were female, and the cohort covered alopecia areata with under or over 50% scalp involvement, alopecia totalis and alopecia universalis. Patch tests used Finn chambers with 0.01% DPC on the upper back, scored after 6 days by International Contact Dermatitis Research Group standards. Blood samples were taken from patients before sensitization (week 0) and at 2, 6 and about 24 weeks after DPC sensitization. For TCR sequencing, blood came from approximately 29 alopecia patients at anywhere from one to four time points (pre-sensitization, 2, 6 and 24 weeks). Libraries were combined into a pool for sequencing, and differences in TCR yield between samples came mainly from small differences in library volumes within the pool. General findings and caveats noted by the study authors: No change with DPC sensitization was found in the number of TCRs above 1 in 1000 frequency, and no evidence of global repertoire structure alterations was found. Significantly more large CDR3 similarity clusters were formed by expanded TCRs than by pre-sensitization or healthy control sets, consistent with antigen-driven responses. Patch test score correlated positively with the number of PT1 expanded TCRs, reaching significance at thresholds 8, 16 and 32 but not at 4. Repeated subsampling changed both the strength of the expansion versus patch-test correlation and the threshold at which the correlation became significant. Because every patient had alopecia, a presumed autoimmune disease, the patients' immune response might differ from that of healthy individuals.

Library creation used RACE. TCRdb lists the instrument as NextSeq 500. During library preparation, unique molecular identifiers were attached to individual cDNA molecules so that TCRs could be counted in a quantitative, reproducible way. For every blood RNA sample, sequencing covered both the TCR alpha and TCR beta chains. Per the original workflow: The median number of TCRs per sample was roughly 98,000, ranging from roughly 23,224 to 700,000. V, J and CDR3 annotation of the TCR reads was carried out using the Decombinator software suite. To make PS versus PT1 abundance plots, every sample was subsampled to the same number of TCRs (28,000). Expanded TCRs were defined as absent before sensitization and observed at least eight times at the 2-week time point. Using fastp trimming at Q25 and MiXCR clonotype assembly, TCRdb reanalyzed the public sequencing data and kept in-frame beta chains. Rows with one shared CDR3 protein collapse into an entry with the most common genes and DNA. The V and J calls, along with clone size, are taken from TCRdb and not from the paper's own processing. The table for this sample lists 55,000 to 75,000 distinct CDR3 sequences; under 15% of them were counted only once. Roughly 2.4% of the sample is taken by the ten largest.

This clonotype registers as medium-sized (0.01 to 0.1%) within its sample. The antigen it binds to is not known. Within one base of it there is no much larger clone, and no base qualities were kept. The sample's time point label, decoded: patch test 3, about 24 weeks after DPC sensitization. This sample's treatment or condition label indicates: therapeutic diphenylcyclopropenone sensitization with weekly scalp DPC. At every patch-test visit, the blood draw took place before the patch test was put on. Patients were eligible if aged 18 to 70, diagnosed with alopecia and judged suitable for DPC therapy, and pregnant patients were excluded. Unfractionated whole blood was collected in Tempus Blood RNA tubes, and total RNA was extracted from that blood. Counted from cysteine to phenylalanine, this CDR3 has 16 amino acids. Only CDR3 DNA is held: 48 bases, read in frame from base 1. Trimming removed 5 bases from V and 9 bases from J; the gene matches leave 14 bases unexplained.

Sequencing was performed on whole blood, taken in connection with sensitization to the hapten diphenylcyclopropenone (DPC). This receptor chain uses TRBV12-3 or TRBV12-4 and TRBJ2-5; the central 11 bases match TRBD2. The receptor's source is a man younger than 45 with alopecia areata. Some clones in this sample may be carry-over from other donors' samples. The CDR3 region has the sequence CASSTPTSGAYQAQYF. The DNA reads TGTGCCAGCAGTACTCCGACTAGCGGGGCCTATCAGGCCCAGTACTTC.